There are many counts of the clone carrying this T cell receptor (beta chain). This specimen comes from a study of neurological immune-mediated disorders. TCRdb re-called the 5' RACE reads through MiXCR, storing one row per CDR3 protein. The table shows 30,000 or so distinct CDR3 sequences, with 13% occurring only once. V was trimmed by 5 bases and J by 0 bases, leaving 13 bases between them. The CDR3 is 15 amino acids. In germline, CDR1 is SGHRS, CDR2 YFSETQ. The time point here: technical triplicate 2. J is TRBJ2-3 and V is TRBV5-1; D is uncertain. The sequenced sample was CD4+ T cells from blood. The clonotype originates from a female donor with HTLV-1-associated myelopathy (HAM/TSP). The CDR3 reads CASREGGSSTDTQYF. The CDR3 DNA is TGCGCCAGCAGGGAAGGCGGCTCGAGCACAGATACGCAGTATTTT.